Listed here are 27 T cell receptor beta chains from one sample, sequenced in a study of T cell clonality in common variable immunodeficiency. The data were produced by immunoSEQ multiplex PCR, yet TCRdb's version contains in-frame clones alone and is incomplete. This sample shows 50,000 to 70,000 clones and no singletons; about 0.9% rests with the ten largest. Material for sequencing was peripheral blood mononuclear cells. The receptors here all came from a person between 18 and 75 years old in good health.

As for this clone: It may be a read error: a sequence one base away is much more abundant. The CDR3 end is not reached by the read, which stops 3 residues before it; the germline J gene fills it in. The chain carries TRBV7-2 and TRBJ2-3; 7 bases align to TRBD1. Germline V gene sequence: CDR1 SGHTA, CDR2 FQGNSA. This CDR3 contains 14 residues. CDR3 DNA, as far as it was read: TGTGCCAGCAGCCTGGACAGGAGCAATCAGCCG. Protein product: CASSLDRSNQP. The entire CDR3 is CASSLDRSNQPQYF.

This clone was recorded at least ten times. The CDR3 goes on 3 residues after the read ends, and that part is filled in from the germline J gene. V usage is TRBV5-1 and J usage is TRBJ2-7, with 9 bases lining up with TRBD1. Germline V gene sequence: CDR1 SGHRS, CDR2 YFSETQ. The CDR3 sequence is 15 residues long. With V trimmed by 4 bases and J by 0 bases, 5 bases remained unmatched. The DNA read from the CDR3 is TGCGCCAGCAGCCGGGGGACAGGGTCCTCCTACGAG. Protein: CASSRGTGSSYE. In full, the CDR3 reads CASSRGTGSSYEQYF.

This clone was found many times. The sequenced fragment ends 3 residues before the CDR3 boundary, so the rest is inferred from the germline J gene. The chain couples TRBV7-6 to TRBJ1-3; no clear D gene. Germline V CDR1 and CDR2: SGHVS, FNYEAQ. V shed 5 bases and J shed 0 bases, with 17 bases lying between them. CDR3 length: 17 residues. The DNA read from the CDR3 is TGTGCCAGCAGCCCAACCGTGGTCCTCAGCTCTGGAAACACC. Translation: CASSPTVVLSSGNT. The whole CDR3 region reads CASSPTVVLSSGNTIYF.

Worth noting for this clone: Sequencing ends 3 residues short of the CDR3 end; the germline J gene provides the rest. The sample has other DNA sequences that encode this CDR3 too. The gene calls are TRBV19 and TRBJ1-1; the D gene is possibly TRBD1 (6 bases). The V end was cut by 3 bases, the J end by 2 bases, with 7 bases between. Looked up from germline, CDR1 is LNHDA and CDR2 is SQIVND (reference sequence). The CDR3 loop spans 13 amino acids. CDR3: CASSIRGNTEAFF. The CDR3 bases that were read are TGTGCCAGTAGTATCAGGGGCAACACTGAA.

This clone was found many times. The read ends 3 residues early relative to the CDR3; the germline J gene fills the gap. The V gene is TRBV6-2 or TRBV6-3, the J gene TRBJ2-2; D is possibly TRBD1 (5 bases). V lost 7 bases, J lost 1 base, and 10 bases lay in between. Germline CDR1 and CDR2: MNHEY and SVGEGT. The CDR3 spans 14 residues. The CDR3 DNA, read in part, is TGTGCCAGCACCCAGACAGTGAACACCGGGGAG. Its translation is CASTQTVNTGE. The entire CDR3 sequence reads CASTQTVNTGELFF.

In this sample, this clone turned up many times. Partial CDR3 DNA: TGTGCCAGTAGTATAGGCCTACAGCAGGGCGGCACTGAA. It is translated as CASSIGLQQGGTE. The CDR3 reads in full as CASSIGLQQGGTEAFF. The chain recombines TRBV19 with TRBJ1-1; perhaps TRBD1 as D (5 bases). The read stops 3 residues short of the end of the CDR3; the missing end is completed from the germline J gene. CDR3 length: 16 amino acids. Trimming took 1 base from V and 4 from J, leaving 16 bases between them. Germline loops: CDR1 LNHDA, CDR2 SQIVND (reference sequence).

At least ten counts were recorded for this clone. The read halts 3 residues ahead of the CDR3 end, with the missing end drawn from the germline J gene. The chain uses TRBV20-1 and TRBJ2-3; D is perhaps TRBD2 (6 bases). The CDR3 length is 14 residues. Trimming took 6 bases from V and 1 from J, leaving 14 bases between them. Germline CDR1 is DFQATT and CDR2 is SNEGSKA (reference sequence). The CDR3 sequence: CSAPRGLGTDTQYF. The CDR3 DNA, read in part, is TGCAGTGCCCCGCGGGGTTTGGGCACAGATACG.

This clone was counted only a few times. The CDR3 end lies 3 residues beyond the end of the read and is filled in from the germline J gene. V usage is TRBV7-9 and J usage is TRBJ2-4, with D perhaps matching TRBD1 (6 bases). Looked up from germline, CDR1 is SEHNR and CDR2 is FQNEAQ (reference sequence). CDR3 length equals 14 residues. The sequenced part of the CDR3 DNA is TGTGCCAGCAGCTTAACAGGGTTTAACTATGGT. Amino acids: CASSLTGFNYG. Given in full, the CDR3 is CASSLTGFNYGQYF.

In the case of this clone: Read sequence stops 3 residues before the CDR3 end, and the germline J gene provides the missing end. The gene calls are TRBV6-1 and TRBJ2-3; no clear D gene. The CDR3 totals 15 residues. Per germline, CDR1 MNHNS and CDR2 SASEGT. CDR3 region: CASSEEFLVAETQYF. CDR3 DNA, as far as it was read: TGTGCCAGCAGTGAAGAGTTCCTTGTAGCTGAGACG.

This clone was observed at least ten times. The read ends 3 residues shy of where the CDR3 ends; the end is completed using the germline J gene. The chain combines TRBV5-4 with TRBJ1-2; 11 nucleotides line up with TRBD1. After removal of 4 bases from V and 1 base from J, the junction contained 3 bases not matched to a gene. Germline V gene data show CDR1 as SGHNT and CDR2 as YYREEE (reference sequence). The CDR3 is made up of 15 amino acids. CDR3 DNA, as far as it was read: TGTGCCAGCAGCCTCGGGACAGGGGGTAACTATGGC. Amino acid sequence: CASSLGTGGNYG. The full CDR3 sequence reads CASSLGTGGNYGYTF.

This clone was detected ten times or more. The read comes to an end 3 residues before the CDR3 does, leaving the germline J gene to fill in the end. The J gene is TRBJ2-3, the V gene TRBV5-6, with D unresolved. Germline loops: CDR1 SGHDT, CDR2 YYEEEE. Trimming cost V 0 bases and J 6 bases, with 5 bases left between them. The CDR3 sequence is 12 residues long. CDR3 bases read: TGTGCCAGCAGCTTGGCAGTGGATACG. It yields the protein CASSLAVDT. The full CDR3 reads CASSLAVDTQYF.

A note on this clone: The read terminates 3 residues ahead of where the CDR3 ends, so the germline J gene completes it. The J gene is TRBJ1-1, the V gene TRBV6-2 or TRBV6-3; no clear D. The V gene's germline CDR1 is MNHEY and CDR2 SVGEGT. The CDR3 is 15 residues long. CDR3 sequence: CASSYLAENQETAFF. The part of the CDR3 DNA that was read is TGTGCCAGCAGCTACCTAGCGGAAAATCAAGAGACA.

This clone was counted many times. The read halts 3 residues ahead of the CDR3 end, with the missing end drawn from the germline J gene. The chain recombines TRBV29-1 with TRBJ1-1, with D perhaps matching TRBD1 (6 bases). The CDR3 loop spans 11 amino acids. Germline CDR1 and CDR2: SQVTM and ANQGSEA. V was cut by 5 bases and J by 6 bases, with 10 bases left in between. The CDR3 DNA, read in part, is TGCAGCGTTACAGGGTCCGCTGAA. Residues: CSVTGSAE. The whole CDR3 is CSVTGSAEAFF. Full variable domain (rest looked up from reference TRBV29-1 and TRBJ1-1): SAVISQKPSRDICQRGTSLTIQCQVDSQVTMMFWYRQQPGQSLTLIATANQGSEATYESGFVIDKFPISRPNLTFSTLTVSNMSPEDSSIYLCSVTGSAEAFFGQGTRLTVV.

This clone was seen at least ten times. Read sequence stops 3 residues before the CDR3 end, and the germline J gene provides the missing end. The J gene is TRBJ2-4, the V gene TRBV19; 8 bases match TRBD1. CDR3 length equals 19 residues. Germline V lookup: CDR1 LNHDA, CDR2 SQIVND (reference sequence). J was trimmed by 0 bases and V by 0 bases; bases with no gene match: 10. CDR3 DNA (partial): TGTGCCAGTAGTATAGAAACAGGGGGTTTAAGGGGAGCCAAAAACATT. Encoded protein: CASSIETGGLRGAKNI. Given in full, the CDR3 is CASSIETGGLRGAKNIQYF.

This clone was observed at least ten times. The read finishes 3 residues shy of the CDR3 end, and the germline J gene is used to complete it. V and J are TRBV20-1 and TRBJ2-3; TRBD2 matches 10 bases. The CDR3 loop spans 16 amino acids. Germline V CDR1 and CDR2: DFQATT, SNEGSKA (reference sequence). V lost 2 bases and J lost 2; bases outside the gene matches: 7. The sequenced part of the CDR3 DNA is TGCAGTGCTAGACGCCTAGCGGGGGAGTACACAGATACG. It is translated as CSARRLAGEYTDT. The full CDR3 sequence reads CSARRLAGEYTDTQYF.

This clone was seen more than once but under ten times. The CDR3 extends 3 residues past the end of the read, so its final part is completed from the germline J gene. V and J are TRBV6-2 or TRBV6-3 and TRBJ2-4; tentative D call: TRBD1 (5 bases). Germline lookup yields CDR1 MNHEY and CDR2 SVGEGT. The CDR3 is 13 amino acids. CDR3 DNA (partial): TGTGCCAGCAGGGACACAACTAACTATGGT. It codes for CASRDTTNYG. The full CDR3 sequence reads CASRDTTNYGQYF.

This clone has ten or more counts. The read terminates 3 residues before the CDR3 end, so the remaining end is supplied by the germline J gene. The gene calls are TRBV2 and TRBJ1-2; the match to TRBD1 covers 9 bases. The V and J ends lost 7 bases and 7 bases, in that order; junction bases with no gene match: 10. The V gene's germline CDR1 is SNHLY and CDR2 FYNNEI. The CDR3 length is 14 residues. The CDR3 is CASTRVGQGAGYTF. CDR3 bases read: TGTGCCAGCACGAGGGTGGGACAGGGAGCTGGC.

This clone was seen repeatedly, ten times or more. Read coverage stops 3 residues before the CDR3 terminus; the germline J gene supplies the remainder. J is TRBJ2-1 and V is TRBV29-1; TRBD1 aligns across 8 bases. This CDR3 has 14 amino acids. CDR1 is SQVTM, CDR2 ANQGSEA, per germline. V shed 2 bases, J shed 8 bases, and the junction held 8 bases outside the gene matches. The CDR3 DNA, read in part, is TGCAGCGTTGAACTCACAGGGGGAGCATATGAG. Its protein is CSVELTGGAYE. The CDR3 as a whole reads CSVELTGGAYEQFF.

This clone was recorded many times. The CDR3 spells CASRRQKGTGELFF. CDR3 bases read: TGTGCCAGCAGACGACAGAAAGGCACCGGGGAG. The J gene is TRBJ2-2, the V gene TRBV7-2; possibly TRBD1 for D (5 bases). The read ends 3 residues shy of where the CDR3 ends; the end is completed using the germline J gene. Germline V lookup: CDR1 SGHTA, CDR2 FQGNSA. CDR3 length: 14 residues. The V end was cut by 6 bases, the J end by 4 bases, with 12 bases between.

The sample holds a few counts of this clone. CDR3 sequence: CASRGTALYQPQHF. CDR3 DNA (partial): TGTGCCAGCAGGGGGACAGCCCTTTATCAGCCC. The rearrangement links TRBV2 to TRBJ1-5; 7 nucleotides align to TRBD1. The read terminates 3 residues ahead of where the CDR3 ends, so the germline J gene completes it. The CDR3 length is 14 residues. Germline values: CDR1 SNHLY, CDR2 FYNNEI. J was trimmed by 5 bases and V by 6 bases; bases with no gene match: 7.

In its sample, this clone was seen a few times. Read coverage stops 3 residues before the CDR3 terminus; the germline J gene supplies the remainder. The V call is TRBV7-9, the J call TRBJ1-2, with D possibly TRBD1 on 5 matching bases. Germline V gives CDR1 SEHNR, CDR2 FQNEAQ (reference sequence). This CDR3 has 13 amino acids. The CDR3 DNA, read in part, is TGTGCCAGCAGCTCAGGGAGAAGCGGGGAC. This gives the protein CASSSGRSGD. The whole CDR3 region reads CASSSGRSGDYTF. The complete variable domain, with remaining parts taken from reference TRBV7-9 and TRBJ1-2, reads DTGVSQNPRHKITKRGQNVTFRCDPISEHNRLYWYRQTLGQGPEFLTYFQNEAQLEKSRLLSDRFSAERPKGSFSTLEIQRTEQGDSAMYLCASSSGRSGDYTFGSGTRLTVV.

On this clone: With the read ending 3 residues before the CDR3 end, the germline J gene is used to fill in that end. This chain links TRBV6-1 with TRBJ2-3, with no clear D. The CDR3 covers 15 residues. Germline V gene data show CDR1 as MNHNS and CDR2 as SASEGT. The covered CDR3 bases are TGTGCCAGCAGTGAAGAGAACTCCTATAATTCACCG. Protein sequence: CASSEENSYNSP. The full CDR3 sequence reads CASSEENSYNSPQYF.

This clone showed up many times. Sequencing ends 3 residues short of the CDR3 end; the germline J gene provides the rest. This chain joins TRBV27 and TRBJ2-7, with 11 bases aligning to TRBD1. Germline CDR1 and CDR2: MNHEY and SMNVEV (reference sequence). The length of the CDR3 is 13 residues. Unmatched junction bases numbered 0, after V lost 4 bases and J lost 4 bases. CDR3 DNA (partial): TGTGCCAGCAGTTGGGACAGGGGGTACGAG. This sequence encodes CASSWDRGYE. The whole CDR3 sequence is CASSWDRGYEQYF.

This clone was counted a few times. The CDR3 bases that were read are TGCGCCAGCAGCTTGGGTCAGGGGAAGGAGGACACC. Translated: CASSLGQGKEDT. The whole CDR3 protein reads CASSLGQGKEDTIYF. The chain links TRBV5-1 to TRBJ1-3; TRBD1 might be the D (6 bases). The read gets to within 3 residues of the CDR3 end, and the germline J gene fills in the rest. CDR3 length equals 15 residues. V shed 0 bases and J shed 8 bases, with 15 bases lying between them. Germline V CDR1 and CDR2: SGHRS, YFSETQ.

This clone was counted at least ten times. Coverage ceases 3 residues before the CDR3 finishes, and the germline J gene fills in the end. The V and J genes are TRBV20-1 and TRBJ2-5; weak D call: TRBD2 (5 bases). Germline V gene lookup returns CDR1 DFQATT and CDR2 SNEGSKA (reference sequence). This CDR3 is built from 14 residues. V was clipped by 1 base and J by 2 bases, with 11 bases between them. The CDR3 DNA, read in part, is TGCAGTGCTAGAGCCTTGGACTGGCAAGAGACC. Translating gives CSARALDWQET. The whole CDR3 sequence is CSARALDWQETQYF.

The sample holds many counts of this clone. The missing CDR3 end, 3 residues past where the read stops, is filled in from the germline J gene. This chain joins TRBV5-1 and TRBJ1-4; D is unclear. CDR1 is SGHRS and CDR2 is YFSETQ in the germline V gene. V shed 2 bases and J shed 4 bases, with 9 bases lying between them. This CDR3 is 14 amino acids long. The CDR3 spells CASSFSQLNEKLFF. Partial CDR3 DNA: TGCGCCAGCAGCTTTTCACAGCTTAATGAAAAA.

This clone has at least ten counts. CDR3 in amino acids: CASSLDTANYGYTF. CDR3 bases read: TGTGCCAGCAGCTTAGATACAGCCAACTATGGC. The chain links TRBV7-2 to TRBJ1-2; D gene ambiguous. The CDR3 goes on 3 residues after the read ends, and that part is filled in from the germline J gene. Trimming pared 1 base from V and 2 bases from J, leaving 8 bases between. Germline CDR1 SGHTA, CDR2 FQGNSA. The CDR3 loop spans 14 amino acids.